The TCR beta chain described here comes from a study of blood T cells in healthy people across ages. Sample share makes this clonotype medium-sized (0.01 to 0.1%). A second PCR of 7 to 11 cycles used a sample-barcoded 5' primer and a J-beta primer mix. MiXCR was run by TCRdb on the 5' RACE reads, yielding one entry per CDR3 protein. The data show around 800,000 distinct CDR3 sequences, 44% seen once. Germline V CDR1 and CDR2: SGHTA, FQGNSA. The V end was cut by 5 bases, the J end by 2 bases, with 15 bases between. The CDR3 contains 15 residues. V usage is TRBV7-2 and J usage is TRBJ2-5; D not certain. The sequence derives from a man between 60 and 70 years old in good health. Specimen: blood. CDR3: CASSAEPGRQETQYF. CDR3 DNA: TGTGCCAGCAGCGCGGAGCCAGGCCGTCAAGAGACCCAGTACTTC.